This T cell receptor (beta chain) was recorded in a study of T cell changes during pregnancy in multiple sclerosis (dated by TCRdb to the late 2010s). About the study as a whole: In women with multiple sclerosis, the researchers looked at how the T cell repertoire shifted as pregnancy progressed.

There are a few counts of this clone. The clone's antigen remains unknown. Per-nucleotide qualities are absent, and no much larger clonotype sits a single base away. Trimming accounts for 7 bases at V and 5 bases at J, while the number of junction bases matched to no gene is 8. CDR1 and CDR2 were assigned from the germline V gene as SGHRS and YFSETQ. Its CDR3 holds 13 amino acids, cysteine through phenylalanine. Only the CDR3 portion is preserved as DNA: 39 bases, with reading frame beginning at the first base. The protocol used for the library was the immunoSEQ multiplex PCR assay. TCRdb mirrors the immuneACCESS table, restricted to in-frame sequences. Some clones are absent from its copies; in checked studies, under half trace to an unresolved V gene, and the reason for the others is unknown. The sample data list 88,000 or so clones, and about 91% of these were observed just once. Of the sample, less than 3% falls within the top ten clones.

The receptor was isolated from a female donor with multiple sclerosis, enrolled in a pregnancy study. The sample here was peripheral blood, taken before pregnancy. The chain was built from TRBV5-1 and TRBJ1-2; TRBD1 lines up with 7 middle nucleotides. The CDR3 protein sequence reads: CASGLRDRYGYTF. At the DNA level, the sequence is TGCGCCAGCGGCCTCCGGGACAGATATGGCTACACCTTC.